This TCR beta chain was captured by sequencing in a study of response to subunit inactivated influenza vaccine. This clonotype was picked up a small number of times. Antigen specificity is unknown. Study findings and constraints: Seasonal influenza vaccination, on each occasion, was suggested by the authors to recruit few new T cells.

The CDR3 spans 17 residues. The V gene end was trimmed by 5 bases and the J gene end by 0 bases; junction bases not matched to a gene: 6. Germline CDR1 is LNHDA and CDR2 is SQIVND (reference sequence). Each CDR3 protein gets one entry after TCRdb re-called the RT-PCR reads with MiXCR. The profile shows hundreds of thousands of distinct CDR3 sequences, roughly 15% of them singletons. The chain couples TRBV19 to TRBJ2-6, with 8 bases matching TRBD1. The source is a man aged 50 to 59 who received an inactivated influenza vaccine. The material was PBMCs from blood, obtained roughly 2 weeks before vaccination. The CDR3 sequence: CASSGGQGLSGANVLTF. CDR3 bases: TGTGCCAGTAGTGGCGGACAGGGACTCTCTGGGGCCAACGTCCTGACTTTC.